One sample yielded the 24 T cell receptor beta chains listed below, sequenced in a study of blood T cell repertoires in COVID-19. Profiled with immunoSEQ multiplex PCR; TCRdb holds only in-frame clones, not every one. The table lists roughly 200,000 clones, approximately 83% of them singletons. The sequenced material came from peripheral blood. These receptor sequences come from a man between 60 and 75 years old with acute or convalescent COVID-19.

The gene calls are TRBV19 and TRBJ1-2, with a possible D match to TRBD1 (6 bases). The CDR3 is 16 amino acids. The germline CDR1 and CDR2 sequences are LNHDA and SQIVND (reference sequence). The V end lost 4 bases, the J end lost 4 bases, and 19 bases lay between the germline ends. CDR3 coding DNA: TGTGCCAGTAGTACACCGGGACACGATCTTCTCTATGGCTACACCTTC. Its translation is CASSTPGHDLLYGYTF.

The gene calls are TRBV28 and TRBJ1-2; D might be TRBD1 (5 bases). The CDR3 runs to 13 residues. The germline CDR1 and CDR2 sequences are MDHEN and SYDVKM. Trimming shortened V by 2 bases and J by 2 bases, and 6 bases separated the two germline ends. CDR3 residues: CASSLKGNYGYTF. The CDR3 DNA is TGTGCCAGCAGTTTAAAGGGGAACTATGGCTACACCTTC.

The chain has TRBV6-2 or TRBV6-3 and TRBJ2-1, with 8 positions matching TRBD2. Losses at the gene ends were 5 bases for V and 4 bases for J; bases not matched to a gene: 10. The CDR3 has 16 residues. CDR1 is MNHEY and CDR2 is SVGEGT in the germline V gene. In DNA, the CDR3 is TGTGCCAGCAGTCCCCGGGGTAGCGGGAAGTACAATGAGCAGTTCTTC. This translates into CASSPRGSGKYNEQFF.

This clone was seen just once. V and J are TRBV6-5 and TRBJ2-5; 7 bases line up with TRBD1. Germline CDR1 is MNHEY and CDR2 is SVGAGI. The CDR3 runs 15 residues. V lost 0 bases, J lost 13 bases, and 14 bases stayed unmatched. The CDR3: CASSYSDRDNRLLYF. In DNA form, the CDR3 reads TGTGCCAGCAGTTACTCAGACAGGGACAACCGCCTTTTGTACTTC.

In this sample, this clone turned up a few times. The V call is TRBV3-1 (or the pseudogene TRBV3-2), the J call TRBJ2-7; D gene uncertain. The length of the CDR3 is 15 residues. Trimming pared 1 base from V and 0 bases from J, leaving 10 bases between. The germline V gene encodes CDR1 LGHDT and CDR2 YNNKEL (reference sequence). The CDR3 is CASSQAPRTSYEQYF. The DNA of the CDR3 is TGTGCCAGCAGCCAAGCTCCCAGAACCTCCTACGAGCAGTACTTC.

This chain uses TRBV5-6 with TRBJ1-5, with D hard to call. The CDR3 covers 14 residues. Trimming took off 2 bases at V and 0 bases at J, with 6 bases between the two ends. CDR1 is SGHDT, CDR2 YYEEEE, per germline. In DNA, the CDR3 is TGTGCCAGCAGCTTTAGTGTTAGCAATCAGCCCCAGCATTTT. As protein: CASSFSVSNQPQHF.

The V and J genes are TRBV4-3 and TRBJ2-1; 8 nucleotides line up with TRBD2. Germline V lookup: CDR1 LGHNA, CDR2 YSLEER. The V gene end was trimmed by 3 bases and the J gene end by 6 bases; junction bases not matched to a gene: 7. CDR3 size: 15 residues. CDR3 DNA: TGCGCCAGCAGCCACCGAGTAGCGGGGTTCAATGAGCAGTTCTTC. It is translated as CASSHRVAGFNEQFF.

The chain recombines TRBV2 with TRBJ2-7; 7 positions agree with TRBD1. The CDR3 has 15 amino acids. Trimming at V came to 8 bases and at J to 1 base, leaving 11 bases not matched to a gene. Germline values: CDR1 SNHLY, CDR2 FYNNEI. The CDR3 loop is CASFQGEYSSYEQYF. CDR3 in DNA: TGTGCCAGCTTCCAGGGGGAGTACAGTTCCTACGAGCAGTACTTC.

J is TRBJ2-6 and V is TRBV19; D uncertain. Per germline, CDR1 LNHDA and CDR2 SQIVND (reference sequence). CDR3 length equals 14 residues. The germline V and J ends were trimmed by 10 bases and 0 bases, with 10 bases remaining between them. CDR3 protein: CATLRSSGANVLTF. The CDR3 DNA reads as TGTGCCACCCTTCGGAGCTCTGGGGCCAACGTCCTGACTTTC.

The chain joins TRBV11-2 to TRBJ2-7; tentatively, D is TRBD1 (5 bases). The CDR3 totals 15 residues. Trimming took off 5 bases at V and 2 bases at J, with 16 bases between the two ends. Germline V gene lookup returns CDR1 SGHAT and CDR2 FQNNGV. This CDR3 is CASSPLWGDAYEQYF. The CDR3 nucleotides are TGTGCCAGCAGCCCCCTGTGGGGCGACGCCTACGAGCAGTACTTC.

The chain links TRBV19 to TRBJ1-2; possible D gene TRBD1, 6 bases. The CDR3 has 14 residues. The germline gives CDR1 LNHDA, CDR2 SQIVND (reference sequence). V was cut by 1 base and J by 7 bases, with 13 bases left in between. The CDR3 reads CASSIGTAKAGYTF. The CDR3 DNA reads as TGTGCCAGTAGTATAGGGACAGCTAAGGCTGGCTACACCTTC.

CDR3 residues: CASSFARDRTSYEQYF. The CDR3 DNA is TGTGCCAGCAGCTTCGCCCGGGATAGGACGTCCTACGAGCAGTACTTC. V and J are TRBV7-8 and TRBJ2-7; tentatively, D is TRBD2 (5 bases). V lost 3 bases and J lost 1, with 16 bases in between. The CDR3 has 16 residues. Germline V gene sequence: CDR1 SGHVS, CDR2 FQNEAQ.

The chain carries TRBV11-2 and TRBJ1-5; D is uncertain. V shed 5 bases and J shed 7 bases, with 12 bases lying between them. The CDR3 has 13 residues. The germline V gene has CDR1 SGHAT and CDR2 FQNNGV. CDR3 DNA sequence: TGTGCCAGCAGCACCTCCGTAAGCCAGCCCCAGCATTTT. It codes for CASSTSVSQPQHF. Full variable domain (missing parts from reference TRBV11-2 and TRBJ1-5): EAGVAQSPRYKIIEKRQSVAFWCNPISGHATLYWYQQILGQGPKLLIQFQNNGVVDDSQLPKDRFSAERLKGVDSTLKIQPAKLEDSAVYLCASSTSVSQPQHFGDGTRLSIL.

This chain joins TRBV19 and TRBJ2-3; 12 nucleotides align to TRBD1. The germline CDR1 and CDR2 sequences are LNHDA and SQIVND (reference sequence). V shed 7 bases and J 0 bases; nucleotides not matched to a gene: 5. This CDR3 region has 16 residues. CDR3 protein: CASTKGQGASTDTQYF. In nucleotides, the CDR3 is TGTGCCAGTACCAAGGGACAGGGGGCGAGCACAGATACGCAGTATTTT.

CDR3 bases: TGCAGTGCTAGCGGGAGTGCCGGGGAGCTGTTTTTT. It translates to CSASGSAGELFF. The chain is built from TRBV29-1 and TRBJ2-2; 10 nucleotides align to TRBD2. Germline-derived CDR1 and CDR2 are SQVTM and ANQGSEA. CDR3 length equals 12 residues.

This chain uses TRBV27 with TRBJ2-2; TRBD2 is a possible D gene (6 bases). The CDR3 contains 17 residues. Per germline, CDR1 MNHEY and CDR2 SMNVEV (reference sequence). V was shortened by 3 bases and J by 0 bases, with 14 bases between the two germline ends. This CDR3 is CASSFDGGISNTGELFF. The DNA of the CDR3 is TGTGCCAGCAGTTTCGACGGCGGGATATCGAACACCGGGGAGCTGTTTTTT.

V gene TRBV4-2 combines with J gene TRBJ2-7; D gene ambiguous. The CDR3 totals 15 residues. Trimming pared 0 bases from V and 3 bases from J, leaving 12 bases between. Germline V gives CDR1 LGHNA, CDR2 YNFKEQ. The CDR3 here is CASSQEKRVDYEQYF. The DNA for the CDR3 is TGTGCCAGCAGCCAAGAGAAACGGGTTGACTACGAGCAGTACTTC.

The chain combines TRBV5-1 with TRBJ2-7; 8 bases map to TRBD1. The CDR3 extends over 16 amino acids. Trimming took 5 bases from V and 1 from J; bases not matched to a gene: 11. CDR1 is SGHRS, CDR2 YFSETQ, per germline. The CDR3 here is CASSLLGTGVSYEQYF. The CDR3, as DNA: TGCGCCAGCAGTCTATTAGGGACAGGTGTGTCCTACGAGCAGTACTTC.

This clone was seen a few times. This rearrangement joins TRBV2 to TRBJ2-1, with 12 bases matching TRBD2. This CDR3 contains 16 residues. With V trimmed by 2 bases and J by 10 bases, 9 bases remained unmatched. Per germline, CDR1 SNHLY and CDR2 FYNNEI. The CDR3 DNA follows: TGTGCCAGCAGTGAACTAGCGGGAGGGACTTATCGAGAGCAGTTCTTC. Translation gives CASSELAGGTYREQFF.

The J gene is TRBJ2-2, the V gene TRBV10-3; TRBD1 aligns across 7 bases. This CDR3 comprises 15 residues. Germline V gene sequence: CDR1 ENHRY, CDR2 SYGVKD. After removal of 10 bases from V and 0 bases from J, the junction contained 8 bases not matched to a gene. CDR3 loop: CATYPGGPNTGELFF. As DNA, the CDR3 is TGTGCCACCTACCCAGGGGGACCGAACACCGGGGAGCTGTTTTTT.

The chain combines TRBV28 with TRBJ1-1, with a tentative D call TRBD1 (5 bases). The germline V gene has CDR1 MDHEN and CDR2 SYDVKM. V lost 7 bases and J 1 base, leaving 22 bases between the germline ends. The CDR3 has 17 residues. The DNA for the CDR3 is TGTGCCAGCAATGTCCCCCAGGGAACCAACCCGAACACTGAAGCTTTCTTT. This translates into CASNVPQGTNPNTEAFF. The full variable domain, rest sourced from reference TRBV28 and TRBJ1-1, is DVKVTQSSRYLVKRTGEKVFLECVQDMDHENMFWYRQDPGLGLRLIYFSYDVKMKEKGDIPEGYSVSREKKERFSLILESASTNQTSMYLCASNVPQGTNPNTEAFFGQGTRLTVV.

This clone was found a few times. V and J are TRBV28 and TRBJ2-7; the match to TRBD2 covers 14 bases. The CDR3 is 15 residues long. With 4 bases clipped from V and 7 bases from J, the junction kept 6 bases outside the gene matches. Germline CDR1 is MDHEN and CDR2 is SYDVKM. In nucleotides, the CDR3 is TGTGCCAGCAGTTCGGGACTAGCGGGAGTGCGGGAGCAGTACTTC. It is translated as CASSSGLAGVREQYF. Full variable domain (remainder filled in from reference TRBV28 and TRBJ2-7): DVKVTQSSRYLVKRTGEKVFLECVQDMDHENMFWYRQDPGLGLRLIYFSYDVKMKEKGDIPEGYSVSREKKERFSLILESASTNQTSMYLCASSSGLAGVREQYFGPGTRLTVT.

CDR3 region: CASSLTSGTSGRLSYEQYF. The CDR3 DNA reads TGTGCCAGCAGCTTAACCTCCGGGACTAGCGGGAGGTTAAGCTACGAGCAGTACTTC. V and J are TRBV7-9 and TRBJ2-7; 15 nucleotides match TRBD2. Looked up from germline, CDR1 is SEHNR and CDR2 is FQNEAQ (reference sequence). The CDR3 runs to 19 residues. Unmatched junction bases numbered 11, after V lost 2 bases and J lost 3 bases.

The chain links TRBV27 to TRBJ2-7; 7 positions match TRBD2. The CDR3 runs to 15 residues. After removal of 2 bases from V and 3 bases from J, the junction contained 7 bases not matched to a gene. CDR1 is MNHEY, CDR2 SMNVEV, per germline (reference sequence). CDR3 sequence: CASSLAGGGFYEQYF. CDR3 nucleotides: TGTGCCAGCAGTTTAGCGGGCGGGGGATTCTACGAGCAGTACTTC.